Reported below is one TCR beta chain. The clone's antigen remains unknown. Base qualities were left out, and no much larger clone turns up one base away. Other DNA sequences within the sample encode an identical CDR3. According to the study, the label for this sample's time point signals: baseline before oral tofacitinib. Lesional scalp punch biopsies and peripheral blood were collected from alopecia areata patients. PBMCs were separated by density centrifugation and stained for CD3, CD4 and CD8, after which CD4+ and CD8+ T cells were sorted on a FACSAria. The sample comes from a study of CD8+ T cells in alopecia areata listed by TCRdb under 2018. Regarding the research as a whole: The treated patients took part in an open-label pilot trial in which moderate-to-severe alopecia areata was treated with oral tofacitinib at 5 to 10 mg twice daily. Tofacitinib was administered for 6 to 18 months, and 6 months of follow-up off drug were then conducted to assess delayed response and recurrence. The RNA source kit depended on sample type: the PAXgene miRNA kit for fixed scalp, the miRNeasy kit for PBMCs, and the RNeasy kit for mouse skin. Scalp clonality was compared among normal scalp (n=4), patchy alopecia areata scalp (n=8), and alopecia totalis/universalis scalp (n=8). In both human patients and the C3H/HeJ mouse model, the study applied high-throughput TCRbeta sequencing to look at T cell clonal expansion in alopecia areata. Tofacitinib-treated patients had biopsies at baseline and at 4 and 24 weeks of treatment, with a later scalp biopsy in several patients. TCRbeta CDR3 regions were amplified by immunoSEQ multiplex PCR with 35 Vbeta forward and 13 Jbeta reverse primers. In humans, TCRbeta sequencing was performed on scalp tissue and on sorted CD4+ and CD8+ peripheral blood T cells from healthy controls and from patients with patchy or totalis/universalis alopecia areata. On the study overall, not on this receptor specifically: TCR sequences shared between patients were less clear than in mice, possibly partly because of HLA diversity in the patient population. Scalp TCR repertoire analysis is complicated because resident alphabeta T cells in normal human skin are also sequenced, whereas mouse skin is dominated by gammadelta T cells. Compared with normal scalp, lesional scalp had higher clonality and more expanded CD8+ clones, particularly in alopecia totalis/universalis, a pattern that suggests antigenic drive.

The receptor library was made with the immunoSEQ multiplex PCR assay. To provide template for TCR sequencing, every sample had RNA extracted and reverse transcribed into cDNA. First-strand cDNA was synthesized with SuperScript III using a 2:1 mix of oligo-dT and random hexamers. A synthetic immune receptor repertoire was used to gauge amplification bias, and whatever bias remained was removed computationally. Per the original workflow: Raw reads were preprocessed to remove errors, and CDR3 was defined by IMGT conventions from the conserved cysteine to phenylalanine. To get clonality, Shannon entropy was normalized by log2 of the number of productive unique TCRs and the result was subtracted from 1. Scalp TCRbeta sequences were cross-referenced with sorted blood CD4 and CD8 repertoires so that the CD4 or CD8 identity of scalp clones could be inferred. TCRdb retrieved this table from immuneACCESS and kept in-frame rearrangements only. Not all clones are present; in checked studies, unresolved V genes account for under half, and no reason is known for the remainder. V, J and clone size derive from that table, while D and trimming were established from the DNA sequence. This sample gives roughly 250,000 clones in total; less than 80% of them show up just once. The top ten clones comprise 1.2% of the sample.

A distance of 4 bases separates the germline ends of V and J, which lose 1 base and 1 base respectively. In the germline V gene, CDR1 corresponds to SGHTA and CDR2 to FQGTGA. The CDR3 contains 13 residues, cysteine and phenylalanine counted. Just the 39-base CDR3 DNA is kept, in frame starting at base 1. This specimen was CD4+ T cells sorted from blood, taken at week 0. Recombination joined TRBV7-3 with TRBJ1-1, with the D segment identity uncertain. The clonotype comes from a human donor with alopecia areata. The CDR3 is CASSLKRNTEAFF. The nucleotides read TGTGCCAGCAGCTTAAAACGGAACACTGAAGCTTTCTTT.